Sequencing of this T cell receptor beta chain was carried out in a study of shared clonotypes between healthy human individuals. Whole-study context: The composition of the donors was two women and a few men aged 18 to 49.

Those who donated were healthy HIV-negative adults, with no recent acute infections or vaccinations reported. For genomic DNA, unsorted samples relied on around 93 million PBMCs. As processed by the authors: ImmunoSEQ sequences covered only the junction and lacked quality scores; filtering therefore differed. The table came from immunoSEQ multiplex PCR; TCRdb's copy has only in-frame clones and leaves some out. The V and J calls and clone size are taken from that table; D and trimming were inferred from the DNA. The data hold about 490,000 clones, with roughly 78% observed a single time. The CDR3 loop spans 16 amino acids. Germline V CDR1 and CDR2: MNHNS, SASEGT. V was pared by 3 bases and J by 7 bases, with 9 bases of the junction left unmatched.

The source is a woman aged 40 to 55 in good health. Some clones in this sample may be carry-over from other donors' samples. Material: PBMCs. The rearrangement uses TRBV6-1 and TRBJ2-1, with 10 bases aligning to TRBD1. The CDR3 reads CASSDPAGDRGNEQFF. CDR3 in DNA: TGTGCCAGCAGTGACCCCGCCGGGGACAGGGGTAATGAGCAGTTCTTC.